This T cell receptor beta chain was captured in a study of identical twins. The CDR3 is 13 amino acids. The V and J ends lost 2 bases and 7 bases respectively, with 8 bases between them. Germline loops: CDR1 MNHEY, CDR2 SMNVEV (reference sequence). TCRdb re-called the 5' RACE reads with MiXCR, one entry per CDR3 protein. The sample yields around 530,000 distinct CDR3 sequences, 12% to 15% seen once. In addition, the sample was reused for a study of yellow fever vaccine responses in identical twins.

This TCR was sampled from a woman aged 18 to 35 in good health. The specimen was CD4+ T cells sorted from blood. The V gene is TRBV27, the J gene TRBJ2-2; D unresolved. The DNA for the CDR3 is TGTGCCAGCAGTTTAGAGGTGGGCGGGGAGCTGTTTTTT. This sequence encodes CASSLEVGGELFF.